The entry below gives a single T cell receptor (beta chain) sequence along with its context. Patients were excluded if they had other autoimmune diseases or uncontrolled infections, and likewise if pregnancy or lactation applied. The authors used Ficoll-Paque density gradient centrifugation to separate PBMCs. The input was 8.5 to 10 ml of fresh peripheral blood. The sample belongs to a study of Graves' ophthalmopathy and Graves' hyperthyroidism. TCR beta CDR3 amplification used RNA transcripts. HTBI primers served in a first-round RT-PCR, which a second-round multiplex PCR followed. TCRdb reprocessed the multiplex PCR reads via MiXCR and lists one record per CDR3 protein. The sample records a few hundred thousand distinct CDR3 sequences, 15% to 20% being singletons. This sequence was found in an adult man with Graves' ophthalmopathy. Material: peripheral blood.

CDR3 sequence: CSAISGNEQYF. CDR3 in DNA: TGCAGTGCTATTAGTGGGAACGAGCAGTACTTC. This sequence joins TRBV20-1 and TRBJ2-7, with unresolved D. Trimming took 4 bases from V and 5 from J, leaving 9 bases between them. This CDR3 has 11 residues. Germline V lookup: CDR1 DFQATT, CDR2 SNEGSKA (reference sequence).